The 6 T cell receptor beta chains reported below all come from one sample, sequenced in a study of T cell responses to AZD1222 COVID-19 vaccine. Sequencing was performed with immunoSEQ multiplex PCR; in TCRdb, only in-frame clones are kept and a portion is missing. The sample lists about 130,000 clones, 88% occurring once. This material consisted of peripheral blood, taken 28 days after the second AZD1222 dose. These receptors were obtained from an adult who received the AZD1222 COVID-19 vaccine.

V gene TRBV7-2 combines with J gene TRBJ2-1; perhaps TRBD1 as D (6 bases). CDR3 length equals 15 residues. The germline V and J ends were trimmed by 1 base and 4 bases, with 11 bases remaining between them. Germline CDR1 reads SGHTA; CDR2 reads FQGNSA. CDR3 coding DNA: TGTGCCAGCAGCTTAGTCGTCAGGGGTTACAATGAGCAGTTCTTC. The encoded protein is CASSLVVRGYNEQFF. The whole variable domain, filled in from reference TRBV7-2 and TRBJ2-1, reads GAGVSQSPSNKVTEKGKDVELRCDPISGHTALYWYRQSLGQGLEFLIYFQGNSAPDKSGLPSDRFSAERTGGSVSTLTIQRTQQEDSAVYLCASSLVVRGYNEQFFGPGTRLTVL.

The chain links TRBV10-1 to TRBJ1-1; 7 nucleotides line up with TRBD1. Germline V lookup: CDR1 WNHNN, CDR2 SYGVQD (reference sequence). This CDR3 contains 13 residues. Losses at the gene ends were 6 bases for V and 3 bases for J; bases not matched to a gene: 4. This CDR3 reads CASSRQGDTEAFF. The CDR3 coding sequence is TGCGCCAGCAGCAGACAGGGCGACACTGAAGCTTTCTTT.

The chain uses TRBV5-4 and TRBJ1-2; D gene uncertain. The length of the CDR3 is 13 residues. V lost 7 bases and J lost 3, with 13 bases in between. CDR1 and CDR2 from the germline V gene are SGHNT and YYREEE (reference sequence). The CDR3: CASLGPYDYGYTF. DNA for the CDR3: TGTGCCAGCCTAGGGCCCTATGACTATGGCTACACCTTC.

CDR3: CASSLVGGGGEAFF. In nucleotides, the CDR3 is TGTGCCAGCAGTTTGGTGGGGGGCGGTGGTGAAGCTTTCTTT. J is TRBJ1-1 and V is TRBV28; possibly TRBD1 for D (6 bases). V lost 3 bases and J lost 7, with 15 bases in between. The CDR3 is 14 residues long. Per germline, CDR1 MDHEN and CDR2 SYDVKM.

The CDR3 sequence is CASSSPWDSDTQYF. DNA for the CDR3: TGTGCCAGCAGCTCTCCTTGGGATTCAGATACGCAGTATTTT. This rearrangement joins TRBV4-2 to TRBJ2-3, with D unclear. The CDR3 is 14 amino acids. V was clipped by 5 bases and J by 4 bases, with 13 bases between them. From germline, CDR1 is LGHNA and CDR2 YNFKEQ.

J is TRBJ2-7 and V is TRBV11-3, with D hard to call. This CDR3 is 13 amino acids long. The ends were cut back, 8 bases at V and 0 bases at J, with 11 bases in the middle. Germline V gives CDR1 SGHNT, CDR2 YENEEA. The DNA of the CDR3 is TGTGCCAGCGGCGATCCTAGCTCCTACGAGCAGTACTTC. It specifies CASGDPSSYEQYF.